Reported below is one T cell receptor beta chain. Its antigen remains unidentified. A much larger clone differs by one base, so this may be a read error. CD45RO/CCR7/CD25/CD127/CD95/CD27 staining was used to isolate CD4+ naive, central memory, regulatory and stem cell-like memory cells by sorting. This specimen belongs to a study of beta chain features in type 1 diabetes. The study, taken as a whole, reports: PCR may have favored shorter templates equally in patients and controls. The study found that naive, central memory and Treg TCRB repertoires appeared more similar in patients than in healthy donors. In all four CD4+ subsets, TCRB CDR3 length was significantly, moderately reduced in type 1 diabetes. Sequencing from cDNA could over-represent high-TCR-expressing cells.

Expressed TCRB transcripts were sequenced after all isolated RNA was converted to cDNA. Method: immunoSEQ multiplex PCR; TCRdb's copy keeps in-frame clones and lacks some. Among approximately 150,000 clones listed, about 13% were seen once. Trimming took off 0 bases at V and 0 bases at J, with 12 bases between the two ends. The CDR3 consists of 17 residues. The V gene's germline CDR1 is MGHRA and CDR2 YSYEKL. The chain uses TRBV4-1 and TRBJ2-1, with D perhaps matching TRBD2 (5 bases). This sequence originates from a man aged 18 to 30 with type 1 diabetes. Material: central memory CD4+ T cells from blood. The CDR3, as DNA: TGCGCCAGCAGCCAAGATGTCGGAGGTAGCTCCTACAATGAGCAGTTCTTC. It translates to CASSQDVGGSSYNEQFF.